The TCR beta chain described here comes from a study of T cell responses to AZD1222 COVID-19 vaccine. Whole-study results and caveats: Baseline testing showed seropositivity in only a handful of AZD1222 recipients. There were vaccine-associated CD4 TCRs across spike, dominant at 160-218 and 743-854. Nearly half of unique spike-specific TCRs reportedly avoided B.1.351 and B.1.1.7 mutated regions.

Details on this clone: Its antigen remains unidentified.

Assay: immunoSEQ multiplex PCR; the TCRdb copy retains only in-frame clones and omits some. The sample has more than 150,000 clones; 90% are singletons. The CDR3 contains 16 residues. The germline V gene encodes CDR1 LGHDT and CDR2 YNNKEL (reference sequence). V was shortened by 0 bases and J by 4 bases, with 16 bases between the two germline ends. The sequence was collected from an adult who received the AZD1222 COVID-19 vaccine. The gene calls are TRBV3-1 (or the pseudogene TRBV3-2) and TRBJ2-7; D is ambiguous. Material: peripheral blood, obtained 28 days after the second AZD1222 dose. CDR3 in amino acids: CASSQDVGGPKYEQYF. For the CDR3, the DNA is TGTGCCAGCAGCCAAGATGTAGGTGGGCCAAAATACGAGCAGTACTTC.